This T cell receptor (beta chain) was sequenced in a study of Graves' ophthalmopathy and Graves' hyperthyroidism. General study points: Sensitivity reached about 70% and specificity more than 72% when the model predicted ophthalmopathy progression. Most expanded clonotypes in thyroid above 0.001 frequency also showed up in blood.

RNA transcripts provided the template for amplifying TCR beta CDR3 regions. Second-round multiplex PCR came after a first-round RT-PCR that employed HTBI primers. MiXCR, applied by TCRdb to the multiplex PCR reads, yields one record per CDR3 protein. The sample holds around 1.1 million distinct CDR3 sequences, about two fifths seen once. Clinical symptoms, serum thyroxine, TRAb, thyroid ultrasound and orbital computed tomography determined diagnosis. Worth noting for this clonotype: The antigen is unknown. A much larger clone sits a single nucleotide away, making a read error possible.

The CDR3 contains 16 residues. J lost 8 bases, V lost 1 base, and 10 bases had no gene match. Germline CDR1 is SGHTA and CDR2 is FQGNSA. Material: peripheral blood or thyroid tissue (not recorded which). The TCR was taken from an adult man with Graves' hyperthyroidism. This sequence joins TRBV7-2 and TRBJ2-2; 7 bases fit TRBD2. The CDR3 region is CASSLGSGVQSGELFF. The CDR3 nucleotides read TGTGCCAGCAGCTTAGGCAGCGGGGTACAGTCAGGGGAGCTGTTTTTT.